This entry describes one TCR beta chain. The data stem from a study of CD8 T cells in Susac syndrome. Germline CDR1 SNHLY, CDR2 FYNNEI. The CDR3 contains 13 residues. Trimming stripped 9 bases from V and 5 bases from J, with 13 bases between. Random hexamers primed reverse transcription of about 0.45 to 1 ug RNA. Each CDR3 protein is one row after TCRdb ran MiXCR on the immunoSEQ multiplex PCR reads. The sample shows around 280,000 distinct CDR3 sequences, roughly 84% of them seen only once. Sequenced: CD8+ T cells from PBMCs. The rearrangement links TRBV2 to TRBJ2-2; the D is unclear. The sequence came from a human donor with multiple sclerosis. CDR3: CARTPRKTGELFF. CDR3 nucleotide sequence: TGTGCCAGGACCCCTCGGAAGACCGGGGAGCTGTTTTTT.